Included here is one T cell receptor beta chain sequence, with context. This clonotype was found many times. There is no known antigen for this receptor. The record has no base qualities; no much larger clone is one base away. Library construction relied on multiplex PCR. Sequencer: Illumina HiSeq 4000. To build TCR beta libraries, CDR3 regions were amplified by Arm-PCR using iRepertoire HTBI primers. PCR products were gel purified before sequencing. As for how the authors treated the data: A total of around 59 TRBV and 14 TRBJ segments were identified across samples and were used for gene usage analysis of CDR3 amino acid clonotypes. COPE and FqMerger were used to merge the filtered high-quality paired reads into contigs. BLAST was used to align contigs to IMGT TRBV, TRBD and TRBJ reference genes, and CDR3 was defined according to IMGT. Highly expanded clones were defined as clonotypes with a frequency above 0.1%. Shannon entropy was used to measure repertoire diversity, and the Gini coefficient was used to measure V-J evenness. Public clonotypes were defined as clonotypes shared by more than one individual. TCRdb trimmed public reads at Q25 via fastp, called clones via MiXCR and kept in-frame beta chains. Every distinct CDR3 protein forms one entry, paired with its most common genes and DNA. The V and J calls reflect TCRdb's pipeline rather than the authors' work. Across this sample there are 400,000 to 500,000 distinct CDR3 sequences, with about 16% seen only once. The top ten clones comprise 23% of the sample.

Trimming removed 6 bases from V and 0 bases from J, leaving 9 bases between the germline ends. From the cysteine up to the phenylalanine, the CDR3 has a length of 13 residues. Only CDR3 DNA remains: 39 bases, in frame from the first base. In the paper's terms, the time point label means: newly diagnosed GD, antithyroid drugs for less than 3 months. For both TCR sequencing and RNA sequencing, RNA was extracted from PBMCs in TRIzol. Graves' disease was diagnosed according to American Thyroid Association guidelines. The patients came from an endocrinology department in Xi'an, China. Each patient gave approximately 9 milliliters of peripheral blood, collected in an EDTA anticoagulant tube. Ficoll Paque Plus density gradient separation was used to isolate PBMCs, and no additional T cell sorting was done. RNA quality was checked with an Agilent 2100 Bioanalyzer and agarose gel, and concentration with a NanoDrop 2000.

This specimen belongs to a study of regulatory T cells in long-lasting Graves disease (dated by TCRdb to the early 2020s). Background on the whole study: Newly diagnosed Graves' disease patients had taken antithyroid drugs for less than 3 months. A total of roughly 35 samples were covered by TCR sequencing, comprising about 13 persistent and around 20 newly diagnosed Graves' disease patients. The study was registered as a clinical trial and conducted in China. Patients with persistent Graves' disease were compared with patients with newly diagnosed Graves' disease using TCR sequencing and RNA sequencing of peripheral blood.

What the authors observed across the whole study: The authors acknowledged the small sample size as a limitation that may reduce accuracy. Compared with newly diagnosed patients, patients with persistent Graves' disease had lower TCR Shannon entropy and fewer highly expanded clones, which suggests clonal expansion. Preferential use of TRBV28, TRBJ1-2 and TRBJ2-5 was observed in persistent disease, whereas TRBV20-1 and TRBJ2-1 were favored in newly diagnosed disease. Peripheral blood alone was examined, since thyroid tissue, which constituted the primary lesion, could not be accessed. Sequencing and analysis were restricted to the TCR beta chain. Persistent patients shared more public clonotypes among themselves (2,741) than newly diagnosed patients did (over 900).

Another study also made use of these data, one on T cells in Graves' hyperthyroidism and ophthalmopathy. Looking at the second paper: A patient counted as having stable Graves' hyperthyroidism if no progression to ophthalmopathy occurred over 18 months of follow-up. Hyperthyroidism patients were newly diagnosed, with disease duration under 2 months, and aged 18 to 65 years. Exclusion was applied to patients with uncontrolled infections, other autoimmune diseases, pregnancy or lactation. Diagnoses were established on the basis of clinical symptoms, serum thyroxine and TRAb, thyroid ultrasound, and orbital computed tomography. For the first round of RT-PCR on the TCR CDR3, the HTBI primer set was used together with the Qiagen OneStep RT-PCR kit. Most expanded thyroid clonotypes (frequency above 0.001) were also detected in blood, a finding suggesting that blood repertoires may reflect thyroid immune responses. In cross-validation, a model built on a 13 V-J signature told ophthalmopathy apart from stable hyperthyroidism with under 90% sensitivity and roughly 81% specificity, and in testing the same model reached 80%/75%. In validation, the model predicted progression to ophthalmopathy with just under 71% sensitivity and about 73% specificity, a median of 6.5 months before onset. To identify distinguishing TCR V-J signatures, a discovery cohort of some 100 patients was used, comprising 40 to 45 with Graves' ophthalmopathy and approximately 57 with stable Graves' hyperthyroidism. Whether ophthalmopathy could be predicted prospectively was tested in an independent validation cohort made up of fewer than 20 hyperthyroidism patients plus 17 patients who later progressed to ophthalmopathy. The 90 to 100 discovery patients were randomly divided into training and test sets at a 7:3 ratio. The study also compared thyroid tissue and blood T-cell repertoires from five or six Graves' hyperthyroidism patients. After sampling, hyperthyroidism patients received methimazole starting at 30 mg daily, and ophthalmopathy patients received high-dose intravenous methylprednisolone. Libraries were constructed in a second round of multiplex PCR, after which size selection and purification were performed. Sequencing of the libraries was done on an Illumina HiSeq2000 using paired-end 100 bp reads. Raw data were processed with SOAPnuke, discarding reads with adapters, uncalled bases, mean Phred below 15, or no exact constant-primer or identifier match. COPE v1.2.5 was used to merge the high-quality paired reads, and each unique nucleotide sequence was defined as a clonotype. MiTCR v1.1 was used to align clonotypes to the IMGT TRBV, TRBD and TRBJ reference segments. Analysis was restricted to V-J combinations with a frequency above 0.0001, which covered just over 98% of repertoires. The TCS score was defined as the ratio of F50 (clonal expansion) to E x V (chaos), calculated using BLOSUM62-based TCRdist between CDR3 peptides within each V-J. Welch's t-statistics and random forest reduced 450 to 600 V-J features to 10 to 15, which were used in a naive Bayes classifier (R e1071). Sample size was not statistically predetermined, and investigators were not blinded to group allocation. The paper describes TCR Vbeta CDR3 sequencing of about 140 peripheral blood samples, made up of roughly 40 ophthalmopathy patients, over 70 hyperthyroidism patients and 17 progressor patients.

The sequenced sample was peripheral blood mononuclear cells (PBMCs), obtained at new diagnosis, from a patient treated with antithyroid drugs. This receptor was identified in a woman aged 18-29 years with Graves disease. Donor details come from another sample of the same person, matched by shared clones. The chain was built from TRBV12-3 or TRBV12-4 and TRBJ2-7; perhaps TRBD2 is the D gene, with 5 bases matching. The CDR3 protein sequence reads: CASSPDFSYEQYF. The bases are TGTGCCAGCAGCCCGGACTTCTCCTACGAGCAGTACTTC.